This TCR beta chain was sequenced in a study of control samples from healthy donors and cancer patients. Trimming stripped 2 bases from V and 4 bases from J, with 10 bases between. This CDR3 has 14 amino acids. CDR1 and CDR2 from the germline V gene are SGHKS and YYEKEE (reference sequence). Method: immunoSEQ multiplex PCR; TCRdb's copy keeps in-frame clones and lacks some. The profile shows 170,000 or so clones, approximately 92% of them singletons. The chain is built from TRBV5-5 and TRBJ1-5, with D hard to call. The sequencing input was blood. The receptor's source is a woman between 35 and 50 years old in good health. The CDR3 coding sequence is TGTGCCAGCAGCTTCGCCGGAGGGAATCAGCCCCAGCATTTT. It translates to CASSFAGGNQPQHF.